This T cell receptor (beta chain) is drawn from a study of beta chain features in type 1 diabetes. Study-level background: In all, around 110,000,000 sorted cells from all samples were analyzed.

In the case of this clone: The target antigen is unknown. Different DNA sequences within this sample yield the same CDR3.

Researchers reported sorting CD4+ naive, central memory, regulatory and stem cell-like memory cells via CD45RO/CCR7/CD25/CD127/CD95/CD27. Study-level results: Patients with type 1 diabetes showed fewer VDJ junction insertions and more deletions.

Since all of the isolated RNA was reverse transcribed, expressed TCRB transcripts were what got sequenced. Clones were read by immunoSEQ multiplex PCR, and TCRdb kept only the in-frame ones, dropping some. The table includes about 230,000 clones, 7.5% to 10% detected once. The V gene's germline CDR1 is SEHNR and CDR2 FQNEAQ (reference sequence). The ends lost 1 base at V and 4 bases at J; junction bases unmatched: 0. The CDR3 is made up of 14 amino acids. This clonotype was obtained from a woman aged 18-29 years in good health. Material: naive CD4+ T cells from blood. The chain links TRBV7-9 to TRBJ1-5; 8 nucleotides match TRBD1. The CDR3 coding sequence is TGTGCCAGCAGCTTAGGACAGGGGAATCAGCCCCAGCATTTT. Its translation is CASSLGQGNQPQHF.